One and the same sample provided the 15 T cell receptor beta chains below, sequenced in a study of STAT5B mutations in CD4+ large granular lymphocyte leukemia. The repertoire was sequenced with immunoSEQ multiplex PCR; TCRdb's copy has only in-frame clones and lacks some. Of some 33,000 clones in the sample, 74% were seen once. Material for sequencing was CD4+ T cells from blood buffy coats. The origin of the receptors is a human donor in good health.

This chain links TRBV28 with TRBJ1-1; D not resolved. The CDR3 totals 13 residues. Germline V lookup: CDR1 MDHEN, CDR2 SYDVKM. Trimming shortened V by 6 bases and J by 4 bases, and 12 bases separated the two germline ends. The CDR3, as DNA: TGTGCCAGCAGACGACCGGACGGCACTGAAGCTTTCTTT. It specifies CASRRPDGTEAFF.

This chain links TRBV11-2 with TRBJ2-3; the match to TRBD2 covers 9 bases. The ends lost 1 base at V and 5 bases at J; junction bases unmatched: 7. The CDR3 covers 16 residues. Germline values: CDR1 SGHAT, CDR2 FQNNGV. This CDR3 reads CASSLVRGGSLDTQYF. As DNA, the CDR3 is TGTGCCAGCAGCTTAGTGCGGGGGGGCAGTTTAGATACGCAGTATTTT.

CDR3 DNA: TGTGCCAGTAGGTCACGGGGGGCGGATGAGCAGTACTTC. Translation gives CASRSRGADEQYF. J is TRBJ2-7 and V is TRBV19; a possible D gene is TRBD2 (7 bases). Looked up from germline, CDR1 is LNHDA and CDR2 is SQIVND (reference sequence). This CDR3 contains 13 residues. The ends were cut back, 6 bases at V and 7 bases at J, with 16 bases in the middle.

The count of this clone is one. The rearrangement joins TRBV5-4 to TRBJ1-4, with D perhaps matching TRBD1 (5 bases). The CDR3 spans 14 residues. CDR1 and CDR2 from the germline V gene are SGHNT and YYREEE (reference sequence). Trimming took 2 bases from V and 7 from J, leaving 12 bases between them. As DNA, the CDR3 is TGTGCCAGCAGCTTACAGGTCGAGGGTGAAAAACTGTTTTTT. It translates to CASSLQVEGEKLFF.

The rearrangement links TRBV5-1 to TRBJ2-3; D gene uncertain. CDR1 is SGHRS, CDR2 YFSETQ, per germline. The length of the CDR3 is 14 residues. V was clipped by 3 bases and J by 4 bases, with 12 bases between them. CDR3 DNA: TGCGCCAGCAGCTCGACGGATCAGTCAGATACGCAGTATTTT. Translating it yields CASSSTDQSDTQYF.

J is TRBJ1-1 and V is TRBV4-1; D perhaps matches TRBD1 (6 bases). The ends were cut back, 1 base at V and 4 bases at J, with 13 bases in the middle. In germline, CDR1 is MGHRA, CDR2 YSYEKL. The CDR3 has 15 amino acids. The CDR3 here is CASSQGNWGATEAFF. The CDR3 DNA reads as TGCGCCAGCAGCCAAGGGAACTGGGGGGCCACTGAAGCTTTCTTT.

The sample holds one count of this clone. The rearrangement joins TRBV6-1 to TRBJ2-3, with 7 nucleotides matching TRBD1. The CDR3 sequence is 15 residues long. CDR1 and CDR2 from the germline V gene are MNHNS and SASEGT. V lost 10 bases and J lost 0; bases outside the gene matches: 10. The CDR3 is CATGQVPPSTDTQYF. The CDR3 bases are TGTGCCACCGGACAGGTCCCACCGAGCACAGATACGCAGTATTTT.

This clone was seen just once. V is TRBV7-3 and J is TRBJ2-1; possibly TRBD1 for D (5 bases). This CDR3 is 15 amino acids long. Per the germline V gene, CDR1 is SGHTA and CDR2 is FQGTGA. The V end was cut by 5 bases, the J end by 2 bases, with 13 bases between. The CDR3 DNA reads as TGTGCCAGCAGCGCCCCAGGGCCTCCCTACAATGAGCAGTTCTTC. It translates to CASSAPGPPYNEQFF.

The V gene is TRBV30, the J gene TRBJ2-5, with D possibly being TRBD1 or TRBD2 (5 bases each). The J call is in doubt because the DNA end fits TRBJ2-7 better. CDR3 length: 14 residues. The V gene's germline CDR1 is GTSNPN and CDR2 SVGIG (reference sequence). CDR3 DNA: TGTGCCTGGAGTGTTGGGGACGGGTTCCGCGAGCAGTACTTC. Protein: CAWSVGDGFREQYF.

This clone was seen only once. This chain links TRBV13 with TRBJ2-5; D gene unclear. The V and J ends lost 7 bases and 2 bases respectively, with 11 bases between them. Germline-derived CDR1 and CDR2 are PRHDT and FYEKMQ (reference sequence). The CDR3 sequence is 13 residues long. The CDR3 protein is CASTYPQQETQYF. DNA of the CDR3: TGTGCCAGCACCTACCCACAGCAAGAGACCCAGTACTTC.

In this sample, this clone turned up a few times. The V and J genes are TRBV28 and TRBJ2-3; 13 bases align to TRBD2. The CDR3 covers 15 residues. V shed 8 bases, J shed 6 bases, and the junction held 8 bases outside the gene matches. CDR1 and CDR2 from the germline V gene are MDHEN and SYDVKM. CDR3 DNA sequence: TGTGCCAGCGGCCGGACTAGCGGGGGAGGGGATACGCAGTATTTT. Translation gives CASGRTSGGGDTQYF. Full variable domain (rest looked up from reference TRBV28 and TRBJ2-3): DVKVTQSSRYLVKRTGEKVFLECVQDMDHENMFWYRQDPGLGLRLIYFSYDVKMKEKGDIPEGYSVSREKKERFSLILESASTNQTSMYLCASGRTSGGGDTQYFGPGTRLTVL.

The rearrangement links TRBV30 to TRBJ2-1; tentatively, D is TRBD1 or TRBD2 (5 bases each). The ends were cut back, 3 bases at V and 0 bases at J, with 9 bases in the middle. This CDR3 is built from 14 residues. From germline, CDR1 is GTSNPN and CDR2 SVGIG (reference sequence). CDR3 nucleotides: TGTGCCTGGAGGGGGGTAAGCTCCTACAATGAGCAGTTCTTC. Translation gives CAWRGVSSYNEQFF.

In DNA form, the CDR3 reads TGTGCCAGCAGTGAATGGAGAGCGGGAGACGGAAATGAGCAGTTCTTC. This codes for CASSEWRAGDGNEQFF. The chain combines TRBV6-1 with TRBJ2-1; the match to TRBD2 covers 8 bases. This CDR3 has 16 residues. J gave up 7 bases and V 2 bases, and 10 bases lay outside the gene matches. Germline assignment: CDR1 MNHNS and CDR2 SASEGT.

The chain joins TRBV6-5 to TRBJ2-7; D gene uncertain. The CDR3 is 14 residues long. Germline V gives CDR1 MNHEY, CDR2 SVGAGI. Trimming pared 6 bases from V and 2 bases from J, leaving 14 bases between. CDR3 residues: CASSSTRPPYEQYF. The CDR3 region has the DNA TGTGCCAGCAGCTCGACCCGTCCCCCCTACGAGCAGTACTTC.

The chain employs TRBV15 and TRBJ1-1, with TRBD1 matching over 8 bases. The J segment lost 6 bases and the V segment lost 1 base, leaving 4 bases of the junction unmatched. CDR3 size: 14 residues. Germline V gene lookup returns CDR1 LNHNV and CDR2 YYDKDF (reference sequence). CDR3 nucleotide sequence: TGTGCCACCAGCAGAGTGGCCAGGGGGCCTGAAGCTTTCTTT. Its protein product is CATSRVARGPEAFF.